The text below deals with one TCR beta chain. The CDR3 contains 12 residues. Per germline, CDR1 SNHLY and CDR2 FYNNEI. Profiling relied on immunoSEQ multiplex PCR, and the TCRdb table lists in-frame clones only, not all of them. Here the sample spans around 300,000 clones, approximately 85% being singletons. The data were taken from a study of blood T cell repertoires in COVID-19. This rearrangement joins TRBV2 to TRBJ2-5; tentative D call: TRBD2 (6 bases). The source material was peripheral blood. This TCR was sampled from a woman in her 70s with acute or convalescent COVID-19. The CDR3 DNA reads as TGTGCTGACGGAAGGGAGGAGGAGACCCAGTACTTC. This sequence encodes CADGREEETQYF.